The 26 T cell receptor beta chains given below trace back to one sample, sequenced in a study of metastatic and nonmetastatic thyroid tumors. TCRdb recomputed clones from the PCR reads via MiXCR. The table has over 45,000 clones, about 25% seen once. There were no patients who had received any treatment before thyroid surgery. Sample: blood. These receptors were taken from a male donor with papillary thyroid cancer or a benign thyroid nodule (not recorded which). Some clones in this sample may be carry-over from other donors' samples.

The sample holds many counts of this clone. The chain uses TRBV25-1 and TRBJ2-5; D is tentatively TRBD1 or TRBD2 (5 bases each). The CDR3 has 15 amino acids. Germline V gives CDR1 MGHDK, CDR2 SYGVNS. V was trimmed by 3 bases and J by 2 bases, leaving 13 bases between them. CDR3 coding DNA: TGTGCCAGCAGTGACCCCCGGGGCTTACAAGAGACCCAGTACTTC. Translating gives CASSDPRGLQETQYF. The variable domain in full, completed from reference TRBV25-1 and TRBJ2-5, reads EADIYQTPRYLVIGTGKKITLECSQTMGHDKMYWYQQDPGMELHLIHYSYGVNSTEKGDLSSESTVSRIRTEHFPLTLESARPSHTSQYLCASSDPRGLQETQYFGPGTRLLVL.

In its sample, this clone was seen many times. This rearrangement joins TRBV20-1 to TRBJ2-3; TRBD1 aligns across 8 bases. This CDR3 comprises 15 residues. Germline V gene data show CDR1 as DFQATT and CDR2 as SNEGSKA (reference sequence). V was pared by 0 bases and J by 3 bases, with 5 bases of the junction left unmatched. This CDR3 reads CSARDPRGRTDTQYF. The CDR3 DNA follows: TGCAGTGCTAGAGATCCCAGGGGGCGAACAGATACGCAGTATTTT.

This clone has at least ten counts. The genes are TRBV5-1 and TRBJ1-2; D gene ambiguous. V was shortened by 0 bases and J by 8 bases, with 14 bases between the two germline ends. The CDR3 is made up of 14 amino acids. Germline assignment: CDR1 SGHRS and CDR2 YFSETQ. The chain's CDR3 is CASSLDRPGGGYTF. CDR3 sequence (DNA): TGCGCCAGCAGCTTGGACAGACCGGGTGGAGGCTACACCTTC.

The CDR3 DNA reads TGTGCCAGTGTTGTCGGGGGTAATGGCTACACCTTC. This gives the protein CASVVGGNGYTF. This chain joins TRBV6-1 and TRBJ1-2, with a possible D match to TRBD1 (5 bases). Looked up from germline, CDR1 is MNHNS and CDR2 is SASEGT. The CDR3 has 12 residues. The V and J ends lost 9 bases and 6 bases respectively, with 14 bases between them.

This clone was recorded at least ten times. V gene TRBV28 combines with J gene TRBJ2-5; D might be TRBD1 or TRBD2, each matching 5 bases. CDR1 and CDR2 from the germline V gene are MDHEN and SYDVKM. The CDR3 is 13 residues long. Trimming removed 5 bases at V and 9 bases at J, with 16 bases between. This CDR3 is CASSVGDAGAQYF. The CDR3 DNA reads TGTGCCAGCAGTGTCGGGGACGCCGGGGCCCAGTACTTC.

Worth noting for this clone: Since a much larger clone is just one base distant, this may be a read error. The sample has other DNA sequences that encode this CDR3 too. V is TRBV3-1 and J is TRBJ1-2; D perhaps matches TRBD1 (5 bases). The CDR3 loop spans 16 amino acids. CDR1 and CDR2 (germline): LGHDT, YNNKEL (reference sequence). The CDR3 spells CASSQDIGQGGYGYTF. The CDR3 bases are TGTGCCAGCAGCCAAGATATTGGGCAGGGAGGCTATGGCTACACCTTT.

The V gene is TRBV7-2, the J gene TRBJ1-2; D is perhaps TRBD1 (5 bases). Looked up from germline, CDR1 is SGHTA and CDR2 is FQGNSA. The CDR3 runs to 15 residues. V was shortened by 5 bases and J by 5 bases, with 18 bases between the two germline ends. DNA for the CDR3: TGTGCCAGCAGCACCGCAGGGCCGGTGGGATATGGCTACACCTTC. Translating gives CASSTAGPVGYGYTF.

This clone was detected a few times. The sample contains more than one DNA sequence encoding this CDR3. The rearrangement joins TRBV7-2 to TRBJ2-7; no clear D gene. This CDR3 spans 11 amino acids. V was trimmed by 5 bases and J by 7 bases, leaving 9 bases between them. Germline-derived CDR1 and CDR2 are SGHTA and FQGNSA. CDR3 in amino acids: CASSLMYEQYF. The CDR3 coding sequence is TGTGCCAGCAGCCTAATGTATGAGCAGTACTTC.

This clone is termed medium-sized. The J gene is TRBJ2-5, the V gene TRBV6-1; D gene unclear. Germline CDR1 MNHNS, CDR2 SASEGT. This CDR3 has 13 residues. Trimming cost V 4 bases and J 2 bases, with 8 bases left between them. CDR3 sequence: CASSAELQETQYF. DNA of the CDR3: TGTGCCAGCAGTGCGGAACTGCAAGAGACCCAGTACTTC.

This clone was observed at least ten times. At one end, the junction sequence differs from germline, possibly due to a read error. The chain carries TRBV5-4 and TRBJ2-7; no clear D. CDR1 is SGHNT and CDR2 is YYREEE in the germline V gene (reference sequence). This CDR3 has 12 amino acids. CDR3 nucleotide sequence: TGTGCCAGCAGCTTGGACTCCAACGAGCAGTACTTC. Translation: CASSLDSNEQYF.

The chain joins TRBV24-1 to TRBJ2-2, with TRBD1 identical over 10 bases. The CDR3 runs 14 residues. V shed 7 bases, J shed 3 bases, and the junction held 1 base outside the gene matches. Germline CDR1 reads KGHDR; CDR2 reads SFDVKD. The CDR3 here is CATSGTGDTGELFF. In nucleotides, the CDR3 is TGTGCCACCAGCGGGACAGGGGACACCGGGGAGCTGTTTTTT.

The table lists this clone with many counts. The chain links TRBV19 to TRBJ1-2; D possibly corresponds to TRBD1 (5 bases). The CDR3 covers 15 residues. CDR1 is LNHDA and CDR2 is SQIVND in the germline V gene (reference sequence). V was trimmed by 10 bases and J by 0 bases, leaving 18 bases between them. CDR3 in amino acids: CATRGRGIANYGYTF. CDR3 in DNA: TGTGCCACTCGGGGACGGGGAATAGCTAACTATGGCTACACCTTC.

This clone has ten or more counts. The chain uses TRBV6-1 and TRBJ2-2; no definite D call. Deletions cut 6 bases from V and 10 bases from J, with 12 bases between. CDR1 is MNHNS, CDR2 SASEGT, per germline. The CDR3 sequence is 12 residues long. CDR3 sequence (DNA): TGTGCCAGCAGCCGCCCACCCGAGGAGCTGTTTTTT. Translating it yields CASSRPPEELFF.

The chain uses TRBV2 and TRBJ1-1, with 7 bases aligning to TRBD1. The length of the CDR3 is 12 residues. The germline CDR1 and CDR2 sequences are SNHLY and FYNNEI. The V and J ends lost 4 bases and 7 bases, in that order; junction bases with no gene match: 3. The CDR3 nucleotides are TGTGCCAGCAGTGGCGGACAGGATGAAGCTTTCTTT. Protein: CASSGGQDEAFF.

The chain joins TRBV12-3 or TRBV12-4 to TRBJ2-6, with 10 bases that match TRBD2. V shed 2 bases, J shed 0 bases, and the junction held 7 bases outside the gene matches. This CDR3 spans 19 amino acids. The CDR3 protein is CASSLLSLAGASGANVLTF. The CDR3 DNA follows: TGTGCCAGCAGTTTACTCTCCCTAGCGGGGGCCTCTGGGGCCAACGTCCTGACTTTC.

The sample holds a few counts of this clone. A read error may explain this, as a much larger clone is one base away. The J gene is TRBJ2-2, the V gene TRBV5-4; D gene ambiguous. The CDR3 sequence is 16 residues long. Trimming removed 4 bases at V and 1 base at J, with 14 bases between. The V gene's germline CDR1 is SGHNT and CDR2 YYREEE (reference sequence). The chain's CDR3 is CASSAARGVNTGELFF. As DNA, the CDR3 is TGTGCCAGCAGCGCCGCCCGCGGCGTGAACACCGGGGAGCTGTTTTTT.

This clone was counted at least ten times. The rearrangement uses TRBV6-1 and TRBJ2-3; a possible D gene is TRBD2 (6 bases). Germline V CDR1 and CDR2: MNHNS, SASEGT. V lost 10 bases, J lost 5 bases, and 19 bases lay in between. This CDR3 is 14 amino acids long. The CDR3 loop reads CATRPSAEGDTQYF. CDR3 bases: TGTGCCACCCGGCCTAGCGCCGAGGGAGATACGCAGTATTTT.

This rearrangement joins TRBV28 to TRBJ1-2, with unresolved D. Trimming took 6 bases from V and 4 from J, leaving 12 bases between them. The CDR3 is 13 amino acids. Germline V lookup: CDR1 MDHEN, CDR2 SYDVKM. In DNA, the CDR3 is TGTGCCAGCAGCAACCCCGGAAGCTATGGCTACACCTTC. It specifies CASSNPGSYGYTF.

The chain carries TRBV6-1 and TRBJ1-5; TRBD1 is a possible D gene (6 bases). The CDR3 spans 15 residues. Germline values: CDR1 MNHNS, CDR2 SASEGT. Trimming took 11 bases from V and 1 from J, leaving 18 bases between them. The CDR3 spells CASWKGGSSNQPQHF. The DNA of the CDR3 is TGTGCCTCTTGGAAGGGGGGGTCCAGCAATCAGCCCCAGCATTTT.

The J gene is TRBJ1-5, the V gene TRBV30; D call uncertain. Trimming shortened V by 0 bases and J by 5 bases, and 11 bases separated the two germline ends. CDR1 GTSNPN and CDR2 SVGIG come from the germline V gene (reference sequence). The CDR3 covers 14 residues. Here the CDR3 reads CAWSVRLMDQPQHF. CDR3 sequence (DNA): TGTGCCTGGAGTGTACGGTTGATGGATCAGCCCCAGCATTTT.

This clone was observed a handful of times. The genes are TRBV28 and TRBJ2-1; 8 bases are a match to TRBD1. The germline gives CDR1 MDHEN, CDR2 SYDVKM. V trimming: 5 bases; J trimming: 7 bases; junction bases outside the gene matches: 10. This CDR3 has 15 residues. The CDR3 nucleotides read TGTGCCAGCAGTAAGCGGACAGGGTGGTTGAATGAGCAGTTCTTC. This sequence encodes CASSKRTGWLNEQFF. Based on the CDR3 plus reference TRBV28 and TRBJ2-1, the full variable domain is DVKVTQSSRYLVKRTGEKVFLECVQDMDHENMFWYRQDPGLGLRLIYFSYDVKMKEKGDIPEGYSVSREKKERFSLILESASTNQTSMYLCASSKRTGWLNEQFFGPGTRLTVL.

By share of the sample, this clone is medium-sized. The chain is built from TRBV6-1 and TRBJ1-6; 7 bases are a match to TRBD1. J was trimmed by 11 bases and V by 0 bases; bases with no gene match: 4. The CDR3 consists of 14 residues. Germline values: CDR1 MNHNS, CDR2 SASEGT. This chain's CDR3 is CASSEARGRTPLHF. DNA of the CDR3: TGTGCCAGCAGTGAAGCCAGGGGGAGGACACCCCTCCACTTT.

This clone was recorded many times. J is TRBJ1-1 and V is TRBV19, with 12 bases identical to TRBD1. Germline trimming cut 3 bases from V and 1 base from J; bases unmatched to any gene: 6. The CDR3 is 17 residues long. The germline CDR1 and CDR2 sequences are LNHDA and SQIVND (reference sequence). CDR3 DNA: TGTGCCAGTAGTATGGGACAGGGGGCTACACCGAACACTGAAGCTTTCTTT. Translation: CASSMGQGATPNTEAFF.

Concerning this clone: The junction does not match germline at one end; this may be a read error. The chain employs TRBV19 and TRBJ2-7, with D perhaps matching TRBD2 (5 bases). This CDR3 has 15 residues. From germline, CDR1 is LNHDA and CDR2 SQIVND (reference sequence). This CDR3 is CASREREADFYEKYF. CDR3 bases: TGTGCCAGTAGGGAGAGAGAAGCGGACTTCTACGAGAAGTACTTC. The variable domain in full, with the rest retrieved from reference TRBV19 and TRBJ2-7, is DGGITQSPKYLFRKEGQNVTLSCEQNLNHDAMYWYRQDPGQGLRLIYYSQIVNDFQKGDIAEGYSVSREKKESFPLTVTSAQKNPTAFYLCASREREADFYEKYFGPGTRLTVT.

This clone was found a few times. This chain links TRBV20-1 with TRBJ2-1, with 7 bases aligning to TRBD2. Germline V gives CDR1 DFQATT, CDR2 SNEGSKA (reference sequence). Unmatched junction bases numbered 13, after V lost 3 bases and J lost 8 bases. This CDR3 comprises 15 residues. This CDR3 reads CSASNEGGPTDEQFF. The CDR3 DNA follows: TGCAGTGCTAGTAATGAGGGAGGGCCGACGGATGAGCAGTTCTTC.

This clone was counted a few times. The CDR3: CSAKIPSTDTQYF. CDR3 sequence (DNA): TGCAGTGCTAAGATCCCTAGCACAGATACGCAGTATTTT. The chain employs TRBV20-1 and TRBJ2-3; D unresolved. The V end lost 4 bases, the J end lost 0 bases, and 8 bases lay between the germline ends. The CDR3 is 13 amino acids. Germline CDR1 and CDR2: DFQATT and SNEGSKA (reference sequence).